The 14 T cell receptor beta chains given below trace back to one sample, sequenced in a study of molecular identifiers for immune sequencing clone quantification. TCRdb redid the calling of the PCR reads with MiXCR, one entry per CDR3 protein. In the table there are some 580,000 distinct CDR3 sequences, 25% of which are singletons. Sample: naive CD8+ T cells from blood, with Jurkat cell RNA spiked in. Subset described: FACS-sorted CD8+CD4-CCR7+CD45RA+ naive T cells. These receptors all come from a human donor in good health. Some libraries in this study had Jurkat cell RNA spiked in.

As for this clonotype: Since a much larger clone is just one base distant, this may be a read error. This chain links TRBV9 with TRBJ2-3; the D gene is possibly TRBD2 (6 bases). The CDR3 has 15 amino acids. CDR1 SGDLS and CDR2 YYNGEE come from the germline V gene. CDR3: CASSVGDWMTDTRYF. CDR3 DNA sequence: TGTGCCAGCAGCGTAGGGGACTGGATGACGGATACGCGGTATTTT.

The chain uses TRBV6-1 and TRBJ2-3; possibly TRBD1 or TRBD2 for D (5 bases each). The CDR3 spans 15 residues. Germline lookup yields CDR1 MNHNS and CDR2 SASEGT. Trimming shortened V by 5 bases and J by 3 bases, and 15 bases separated the two germline ends. The CDR3 DNA follows: TGTGCCAGCAGTCGAATAGGGACCCTAACAGATACGCAGTATTTT. Residues: CASSRIGTLTDTQYF.

V usage is TRBV6-2 or TRBV6-3 and J usage is TRBJ2-5; TRBD1 matches at 11 bases. This CDR3 is built from 14 residues. Per the germline V gene, CDR1 is MNHEY and CDR2 is SVGEGT. J gave up 5 bases and V 10 bases, and 9 bases lay outside the gene matches. Here the CDR3 DNA reads TGTGCCATCGGACAGGGGGCCCAGTCCGAGACCCAGTACTTC. The encoded protein is CAIGQGAQSETQYF.

This clonotype was found a few times. The chain employs TRBV30 and TRBJ2-7; the D gene is possibly TRBD2 (5 bases). CDR1 and CDR2 (germline): GTSNPN, SVGIG (reference sequence). The germline V and J ends were trimmed by 3 bases and 3 bases, with 12 bases remaining between them. The CDR3 is 13 residues long. In nucleotides, the CDR3 is TGTGCCTGGAGGTCTGAGGGTGGCTACGAGCAGTACTTC. The encoded protein is CAWRSEGGYEQYF.

This clonotype has at least ten counts. The chain links TRBV5-1 to TRBJ2-1; the D gene is possibly TRBD1 (5 bases). V gave up 1 base and J gave up 2 bases, with 10 bases separating them. The CDR3 is made up of 15 amino acids. In germline, CDR1 is SGHRS, CDR2 YFSETQ. The CDR3 loop is CASSLSGPAYNEQFF. CDR3 in DNA: TGCGCCAGCAGCTTGTCAGGGCCCGCCTACAATGAGCAGTTCTTC.

Notes on this clonotype: Sequence at one end of the junction differs from germline and may be a read error. This sequence joins TRBV19 and TRBJ1-1; no clear D gene. The CDR3 has 13 amino acids. Germline V gene sequence: CDR1 LNHDA, CDR2 SQIVND (reference sequence). The CDR3 DNA follows: TGTGCCAGTAGTATAGCCCCGAACACTGAAGCTTTGTTT. Translated: CASSIAPNTEALF.

This clonotype was observed many times. The V call is TRBV14, the J call TRBJ1-1; 7 nucleotides align to TRBD1. The V and J ends lost 1 base and 4 bases, in that order; junction bases with no gene match: 3. Germline V gene lookup returns CDR1 SGHDN and CDR2 FVKESK. The CDR3 length is 14 residues. The CDR3 loop reads CASSQAAGGTEAFF. The DNA of the CDR3 is TGTGCCAGCAGCCAAGCTGCAGGGGGCACTGAAGCTTTCTTT.

Comment on this clonotype: A read error may be the cause here, since a much bigger clone is one base away. The chain joins TRBV7-9 to TRBJ2-7, with a weak D call TRBD2 (6 bases). The CDR3 totals 13 residues. Between the trimmed V and J ends, which lost 5 bases and 5 bases, there was a span of 13 bases. Germline-derived CDR1 and CDR2 are SEHNR and FQNEAQ (reference sequence). DNA of the CDR3: TGTGCCAGCAGCCCAGAGGAGCGGGACGAGCAGTACTTC. Residues: CASSPEERDEQYF.

This clonotype was counted between two and nine times. Given a much more abundant clone one base away, this may be a read error. Without the conserved terminal phenylalanine or tryptophan, this CDR3 likely stems from a read error. This rearrangement joins TRBV30 to TRBJ2-7; the D is unclear. The CDR3 spans 12 residues. The V gene's germline CDR1 is GTSNPN and CDR2 SVGIG (reference sequence). Trimming left V 2 bases short and J 3 bases short, with 8 bases between. The CDR3 region is CAWSKESYEQYL. In nucleotides, the CDR3 is TGTGCCTGGAGTAAGGAGAGCTACGAGCAGTACCTC.

The table lists this clonotype with many counts. The rearrangement uses TRBV19 and TRBJ2-2, with D uncertain. CDR3 length: 14 residues. CDR1 and CDR2 (germline): LNHDA, SQIVND (reference sequence). Trimming stripped 2 bases from V and 5 bases from J, with 9 bases between. The CDR3 spells CASSIPETTGELFF. The CDR3 nucleotides are TGTGCCAGTAGTATACCAGAAACGACCGGGGAGCTGTTTTTT. Variable domain in full (rest from reference TRBV19 and TRBJ2-2): DGGITQSPKYLFRKEGQNVTLSCEQNLNHDAMYWYRQDPGQGLRLIYYSQIVNDFQKGDIAEGYSVSREKKESFPLTVTSAQKNPTAFYLCASSIPETTGELFFGEGSRLTVL.

Only a few counts were recorded for this clonotype. This sequence joins TRBV18 and TRBJ1-1; D gene ambiguous. The V gene's germline CDR1 is KGHSH and CDR2 LQKENI. V lost 0 bases and J 1 base, leaving 9 bases between the germline ends. This CDR3 has 15 amino acids. For the CDR3, the DNA is TGTGCCAGCTCACCACCGTTCGTGGAGAACACTGAAGCTTTCTTT. Its translation: CASSPPFVENTEAFF.

In this sample, this clonotype turned up many times. The chain recombines TRBV28 with TRBJ2-3; 7 positions agree with TRBD2. The trim removed 6 bases at V and 0 bases at J, leaving 6 bases unmatched. Germline V gene lookup returns CDR1 MDHEN and CDR2 SYDVKM. This CDR3 has 15 residues. CDR3 sequence: CASSPYSGSTDTQYF. DNA for the CDR3: TGTGCCAGCAGCCCATATAGCGGGAGCACAGATACGCAGTATTTT.

The chain couples TRBV5-1 to TRBJ1-4, with D uncertain. V lost 5 bases, J lost 0 bases, and 23 bases lay in between. The CDR3 has 19 amino acids. Germline-derived CDR1 and CDR2 are SGHRS and YFSETQ. CDR3 nucleotides: TGCGCCAGCAGGGGAAGCACAGATCATTCGCTTGCAACTAATGAAAAACTGTTTTTT. This translates into CASRGSTDHSLATNEKLFF.

CDR3 coding DNA: TGTGCCAGCAGCTTAGTACTTGGGACAGGAGAGTTCTCTGGGGCCAACGTCCTGACTTTC. This encodes CASSLVLGTGEFSGANVLTF. The genes are TRBV7-9 and TRBJ2-6; 8 bases fit TRBD1. Germline-derived CDR1 and CDR2 are SEHNR and FQNEAQ (reference sequence). V dropped 1 base and J dropped 0; count of bases not matched to a gene: 11. The CDR3 is made up of 20 amino acids.